Below are 18 T cell receptor beta chains sequenced from a single sample in a study of CD8+CD57+ T cells in acquired aplastic anemia. The study profiled TCR beta VDJ and CDR3 using genomic DNA as template. TCRdb reprocessed the reads via MiXCR and lists one record per CDR3 protein. This sample has a few hundred thousand distinct CDR3 sequences, with roughly 45% found just once. Only patients with CD8+CD57+ cell expansion on flow cytometry were chosen for sequencing. The specimen sequenced was sorted CD4+, CD8+, or CD8+CD57+ T cells (not recorded which) from PBMCs. Source of these receptors: a human donor with aplastic anemia.

This clonotype has ten or more counts. V and J are TRBV5-1 and TRBJ2-5; D remains unclear. The V end was cut by 0 bases, the J end by 1 base, with 13 bases between. Per germline, CDR1 SGHRS and CDR2 YFSETQ. The CDR3 has 16 residues. This chain's CDR3 is CASSLEPDKAQETQYF. DNA for the CDR3: TGCGCCAGCAGCTTGGAGCCCGACAAAGCCCAAGAGACCCAGTACTTC. Combining the CDR3 with reference TRBV5-1 and TRBJ2-5 gives the whole variable domain KAGVTQTPRYLIKTRGQQVTLSCSPISGHRSVSWYQQTPGQGLQFLFEYFSETQRNKGNFPGRFSGRQFSNSRSEMNVSTLELGDSALYLCASSLEPDKAQETQYFGPGTRLLVL.

This clonotype has just a few counts. The chain joins TRBV20-1 to TRBJ2-5; the D is unclear. The CDR3 sequence is 12 residues long. Trimming pared 2 bases from V and 2 bases from J, leaving 6 bases between. CDR1 is DFQATT, CDR2 SNEGSKA, per germline (reference sequence). The DNA for the CDR3 is TGCAGTGCTAGACGCGGACAAGAGACCCAGTACTTC. This codes for CSARRGQETQYF.

V is TRBV10-3 and J is TRBJ1-4; possible D gene TRBD1, 5 bases. Trimming shortened V by 2 bases and J by 8 bases, and 9 bases separated the two germline ends. Per germline, CDR1 ENHRY and CDR2 SYGVKD. The CDR3 has 13 amino acids. CDR3 sequence reads: CAISEIRVEKLFF. In DNA, the CDR3 is TGTGCCATCAGTGAGATCAGGGTGGAAAAACTGTTTTTT.

J is TRBJ2-3 and V is TRBV15; no definite D call. V was clipped by 4 bases and J by 0 bases, with 17 bases between them. Germline CDR1 and CDR2: LNHNV and YYDKDF (reference sequence). The CDR3 consists of 17 residues. The chain's CDR3 is CATSNRTDSGSTDTQYF. CDR3 sequence (DNA): TGTGCCACCAGCAACCGGACCGACTCGGGTAGCACAGATACGCAGTATTTT.

This clonotype was counted ten times or more. The rearrangement uses TRBV2 and TRBJ2-2; 8 bases fit TRBD1. CDR3 length equals 16 residues. CDR1 SNHLY and CDR2 FYNNEI come from the germline V gene. J gave up 4 bases and V 4 bases, and 8 bases lay outside the gene matches. The CDR3 nucleotides read TGTGCCAGCAGTGCGCCCAGGGGGCAGCGCACCGGGGAGCTGTTTTTT. Amino acid sequence: CASSAPRGQRTGELFF.

In this sample, this clonotype turned up many times. This chain connects TRBV11-2 to TRBJ1-1, with TRBD1 identical over 8 bases. Germline assignment: CDR1 SGHAT and CDR2 FQNNGV. V gave up 6 bases and J gave up 5 bases; unmatched junction bases: 5. The CDR3 length is 13 residues. The CDR3 DNA reads TGTGCCAGCAGTCCCAGGGGGCAGACTGAAGCTTTCTTT. Protein sequence: CASSPRGQTEAFF.

This clonotype showed up many times. The chain couples TRBV7-8 to TRBJ2-7; D is perhaps TRBD2 (5 bases). Germline V lookup: CDR1 SGHVS, CDR2 FQNEAQ. Trimming took 5 bases from V and 2 from J, leaving 13 bases between them. The CDR3 extends over 14 amino acids. CDR3 residues: CASSRPGKAYEQYF. The CDR3 DNA reads as TGTGCCAGCAGCCGTCCGGGGAAGGCCTACGAGCAGTACTTC.

The CDR3 DNA is TGTGCCAGCAGCCATAGAGGCGCGGAGCAGCAGTACGTC. This encodes CASSHRGAEQQYV. The V gene is TRBV7-2, the J gene TRBJ2-7; D is undetermined. The CDR3 is 13 residues long. Germline values: CDR1 SGHTA, CDR2 FQGNSA. Trimming removed 5 bases from V and 8 bases from J, with 16 bases in between.

The CDR3 region is CARSGGINEQFF. CDR3 DNA sequence: TGTGCCCGGAGCGGGGGGATCAATGAGCAGTTCTTC. This chain connects TRBV9 to TRBJ2-1; 9 nucleotides align to TRBD2. Germline lookup yields CDR1 SGDLS and CDR2 YYNGEE. The CDR3 has 12 residues. The J segment lost 6 bases and the V segment lost 10 bases, leaving 5 bases of the junction unmatched.

This clonotype showed up just a few times. It is unclear where the CDR3 begins or ends on the DNA, so no DNA is shown, and the CDR3 is as TCRdb lists it. The V call is TRBV7-9, the J call TRBJ2-7; no DNA check was done on the table's D call, TRBD1. Germline loops: CDR1 SEHNR, CDR2 FQNEAQ (reference sequence). The CDR3 is 19 amino acids long, termini counted. The CDR3: CASSFYICSARLGGYEQYF.

CDR3 loop: CASRTSGVNEQFF. The CDR3 DNA reads TGCGCCAGCAGGACTAGCGGGGTCAATGAGCAGTTCTTC. The V and J genes are TRBV10-2 and TRBJ2-1; 11 nucleotides align to TRBD2. The CDR3 is made up of 13 amino acids. The J segment lost 6 bases and the V segment lost 6 bases, leaving 1 base of the junction unmatched. Germline V lookup: CDR1 WSHSY, CDR2 SAAADI.

This clonotype has more than one count but fewer than ten. The chain couples TRBV30 to TRBJ2-1, with D possibly being TRBD1 or TRBD2 (6 bases each). This CDR3 contains 12 residues. CDR1 is GTSNPN and CDR2 is SVGIG in the germline V gene (reference sequence). Trimming left V 0 bases short and J 10 bases short, with 10 bases between. This chain's CDR3 is CAWSVKGGEQFF. The CDR3 coding sequence is TGTGCCTGGAGTGTAAAGGGGGGCGAGCAGTTCTTC.

The V and J genes are TRBV20-1 and TRBJ2-7; D may correspond to TRBD1 or TRBD2 (6 bases each). Trimming removed 0 bases from V and 4 bases from J, with 16 bases in between. Germline values: CDR1 DFQATT, CDR2 SNEGSKA (reference sequence). CDR3 length: 15 residues. The DNA for the CDR3 is TGCAGTGCTAGAGAGAGGGGGGTGGCGTTGTACGAGCAGTACTTC. Residues: CSARERGVALYEQYF.

This clonotype appeared a single time. CDR3 residues: CASRPGVAIQETQYF. For the CDR3, the DNA is TGTGCCAGCAGGCCCGGGGTTGCGATCCAAGAGACCCAGTACTTC. This chain links TRBV2 with TRBJ2-5; TRBD2 might be the D (5 bases). CDR3 size: 15 residues. CDR1 is SNHLY and CDR2 is FYNNEI in the germline V gene. Trimming pared 6 bases from V and 1 base from J, leaving 15 bases between. Drawing the rest from reference TRBV2 and TRBJ2-5, the complete variable domain is EPEVTQTPSHQVTQMGQEVILRCVPISNHLYFYWYRQILGQKVEFLVSFYNNEISEKSEIFDDQFSVERPDGSNFTLKIRSTKLEDSAMYFCASRPGVAIQETQYFGPGTRLLVL.

This clonotype appeared a few times. V gene TRBV19 combines with J gene TRBJ2-3, with 8 bases lining up with TRBD1. CDR3 size: 14 residues. After removal of 8 bases from V and 0 bases from J, the junction contained 4 bases not matched to a gene. Germline CDR1 reads LNHDA; CDR2 reads SQIVND (reference sequence). CDR3 DNA sequence: TGTGCCAGTGGGCAGGGGGCGAGCACAGATACGCAGTATTTT. Translation: CASGQGASTDTQYF.

A word on this clonotype: Likely a read error: the CDR3 ends without its conserved phenylalanine or tryptophan. The CDR3 here is CATSERGQYSEQYC. The DNA of the CDR3 is TGTGCCACCAGTGAGCGTGGACAGTACTCCGAGCAGTACTGC. This chain uses TRBV24-1 with TRBJ2-7; maybe TRBD1 (6 bases). The V gene's germline CDR1 is KGHDR and CDR2 SFDVKD. Trimming shortened V by 4 bases and J by 6 bases, and 15 bases separated the two germline ends. CDR3 length equals 14 residues.

This clonotype was detected many times. V is TRBV30 and J is TRBJ1-6; D remains unclear. Trimming cost V 2 bases and J 9 bases, with 11 bases left between them. The CDR3 is 13 residues long. Germline V gene data show CDR1 as GTSNPN and CDR2 as SVGIG (reference sequence). The CDR3 region is CAWSTGNGSPLHF. DNA of the CDR3: TGTGCCTGGAGTACGGGTAACGGTTCACCCCTCCACTTT.

This clonotype was seen only a few times. As the CDR3 is not closed by the conserved phenylalanine or tryptophan, this likely results from a read error. The limits of the CDR3 on the DNA are not certain, so only TCRdb's listed CDR3 is given. The rearrangement uses TRBV7-8 and TRBJ2-1; TRBD1, the D gene given by the table, was not confirmed from the DNA. The CDR3 comprises 8 residues, both ends counted. Looked up from germline, CDR1 is SGHVS and CDR2 is FQNEAQ. CDR3 amino acids: CASSYDRV.